Here is one T cell receptor (beta chain) with its context. V was pared by 4 bases and J by 8 bases, with 4 bases of the junction left unmatched. CDR1 and CDR2 (germline): KGHSH, LQKENI. The CDR3 has 12 amino acids. This sample was included in a study of blood T cell repertoires in COVID-19. Whole-study context: Donors in the United States, Italy and Spain gave samples during acute or convalescent COVID-19. Sources were T cells, B-cell-depleted T cells, or PBMCs; the material itself was cDNA or gDNA.

The method was immunoSEQ multiplex PCR; TCRdb's version includes in-frame clones alone and lacks a portion of them. The table has more than 70,000 clones, around 90% seen once; the top ten hold 3% to 4%. V and J are TRBV18 and TRBJ1-1; the match to TRBD1 covers 7 bases. Sequencing was carried out using peripheral blood. The origin of this receptor is a woman in her fifties or sixties in a cohort sampled during active COVID-19. In DNA form, the CDR3 reads TGTGCCAGCTCACTTTTACAGGGGGAAGCTTTCTTT. It specifies CASSLLQGEAFF.